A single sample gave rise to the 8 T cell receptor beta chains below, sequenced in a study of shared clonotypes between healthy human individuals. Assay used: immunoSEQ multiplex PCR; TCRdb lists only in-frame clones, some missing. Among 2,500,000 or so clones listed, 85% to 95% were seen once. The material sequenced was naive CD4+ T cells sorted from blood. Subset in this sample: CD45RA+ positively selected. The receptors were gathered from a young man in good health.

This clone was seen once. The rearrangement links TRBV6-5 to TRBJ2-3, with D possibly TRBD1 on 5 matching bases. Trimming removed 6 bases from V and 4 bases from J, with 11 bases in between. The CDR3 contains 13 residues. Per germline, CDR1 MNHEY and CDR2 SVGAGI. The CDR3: CASSPDIPDTQYF. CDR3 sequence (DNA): TGTGCCAGCAGCCCGGACATCCCAGATACGCAGTATTTT.

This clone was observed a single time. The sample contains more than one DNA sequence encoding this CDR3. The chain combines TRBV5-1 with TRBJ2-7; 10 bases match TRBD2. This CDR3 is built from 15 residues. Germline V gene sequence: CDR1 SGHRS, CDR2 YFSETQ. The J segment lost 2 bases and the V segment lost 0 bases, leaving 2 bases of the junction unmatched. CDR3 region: CASSLALAGAYEQYF. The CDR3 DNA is TGCGCCAGCAGCTTGGCTCTAGCGGGGGCCTACGAGCAGTACTTC.

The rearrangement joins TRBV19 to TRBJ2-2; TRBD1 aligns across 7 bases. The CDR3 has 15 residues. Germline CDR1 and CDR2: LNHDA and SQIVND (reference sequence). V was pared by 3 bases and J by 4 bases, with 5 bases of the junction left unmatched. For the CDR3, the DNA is TGTGCCAGTAGTATTGACAGGGTGAGCACCGGGGAGCTGTTTTTT. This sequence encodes CASSIDRVSTGELFF. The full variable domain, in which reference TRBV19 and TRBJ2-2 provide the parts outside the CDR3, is DGGITQSPKYLFRKEGQNVTLSCEQNLNHDAMYWYRQDPGQGLRLIYYSQIVNDFQKGDIAEGYSVSREKKESFPLTVTSAQKNPTAFYLCASSIDRVSTGELFFGEGSRLTVL.

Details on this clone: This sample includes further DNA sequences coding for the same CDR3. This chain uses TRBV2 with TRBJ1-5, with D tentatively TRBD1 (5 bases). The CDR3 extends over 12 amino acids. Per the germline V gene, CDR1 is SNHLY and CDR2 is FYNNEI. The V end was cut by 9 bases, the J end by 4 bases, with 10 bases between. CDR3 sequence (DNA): TGTGCCAGTCACCGGGGGAATCAGCCCCAGCATTTT. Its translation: CASHRGNQPQHF.

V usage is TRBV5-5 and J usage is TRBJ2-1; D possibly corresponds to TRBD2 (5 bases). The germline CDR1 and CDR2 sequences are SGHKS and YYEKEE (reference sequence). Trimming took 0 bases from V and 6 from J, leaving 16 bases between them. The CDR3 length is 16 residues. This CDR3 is CASSLAPGSYPNEQFF. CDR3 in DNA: TGTGCCAGCAGCTTGGCCCCGGGGTCTTATCCCAATGAGCAGTTCTTC. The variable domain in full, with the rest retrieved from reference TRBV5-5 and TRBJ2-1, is DAGVTQSPTHLIKTRGQQVTLRCSPISGHKSVSWYQQVLGQGPQFIFQYYEKEERGRGNFPDRFSARQFPNYSSELNVNALLLGDSALYLCASSLAPGSYPNEQFFGPGTRLTVL.

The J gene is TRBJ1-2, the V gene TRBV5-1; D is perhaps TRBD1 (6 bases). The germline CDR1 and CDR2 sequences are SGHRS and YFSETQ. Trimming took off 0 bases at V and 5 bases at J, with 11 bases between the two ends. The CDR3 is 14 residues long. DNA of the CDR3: TGCGCCAGCAGCTTGGCAGGGGCTTTATATGGCTACACCTTC. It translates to CASSLAGALYGYTF.

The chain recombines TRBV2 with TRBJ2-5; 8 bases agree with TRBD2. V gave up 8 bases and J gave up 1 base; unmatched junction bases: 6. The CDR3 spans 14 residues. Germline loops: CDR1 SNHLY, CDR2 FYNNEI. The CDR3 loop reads CASGIAGSQETQYF. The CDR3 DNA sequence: TGTGCCAGCGGAATAGCGGGGAGCCAAGAGACCCAGTACTTC.

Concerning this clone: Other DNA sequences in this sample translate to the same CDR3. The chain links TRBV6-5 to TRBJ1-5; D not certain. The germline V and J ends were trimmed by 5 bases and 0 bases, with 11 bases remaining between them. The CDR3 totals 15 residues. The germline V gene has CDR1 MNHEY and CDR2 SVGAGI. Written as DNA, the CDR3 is TGTGCCAGCAGTCGCGGCGGTTCTAGCAATCAGCCCCAGCATTTT. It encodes CASSRGGSSNQPQHF.